This TCR beta chain was sequenced during a study of beta chain features in type 1 diabetes. This clone has a handful of counts. Its antigen is currently unknown. The study's findings and limits: Patients with Type 1 diabetes showed moderately but significantly shorter TCRB CDR3s in all four CD4+ subsets. Researchers caution that PCR might favor shorter templates, equally among patients and controls.

Germline values: CDR1 KGHSY, CDR2 FQNENV. Trimming left V 4 bases short and J 8 bases short, with 20 bases between. This CDR3 is built from 15 residues. Expressed TCRB transcripts were sequenced because the isolated RNA had all been reverse transcribed beforehand. TCRdb keeps only in-frame clones here, not all; method: immunoSEQ multiplex PCR. The repertoire holds tens of thousands of clones, 52% seen once, with roughly 2.6% in the top ten. The sequence was obtained from a woman between 35 and 50 years old with type 1 diabetes. V gene TRBV16 combines with J gene TRBJ1-2; TRBD1 is a possible D gene (6 bases). Source material: Tregs from blood. CDR3 in DNA: TGTGCCAGCAGCCCAATGGCCCAGGGGAAGGAAGGCTACACCTTC. This codes for CASSPMAQGKEGYTF.